The 5 T cell receptor beta chains reported below all come from one sample, sequenced in a study of blood T cell repertoires in COVID-19. Produced via immunoSEQ multiplex PCR; TCRdb's table is partial and in-frame only. The profile shows a few hundred thousand clones, more than 75% of them singletons. What was sequenced was PBMCs or T cells enriched from blood (not recorded which). These receptors came from a woman aged 25 to 39 who had recovered from COVID-19.

The chain combines TRBV9 with TRBJ2-3, with TRBD2 matching 8 bases. CDR1 is SGDLS and CDR2 is YYNGEE in the germline V gene. CDR3 length: 16 amino acids. J was trimmed by 0 bases and V by 3 bases; bases with no gene match: 6. The CDR3 spells CASSGRGGRSTDTQYF. The CDR3 nucleotides are TGTGCCAGCAGCGGCCGGGGCGGGAGGAGCACAGATACGCAGTATTTT.

The CDR3 coding sequence is TGCGCCAGCAGCTTTCTATCCACTAGCGGGGGCTACAATGAGCAGTTCTTC. Its protein product is CASSFLSTSGGYNEQFF. V gene TRBV5-1 combines with J gene TRBJ2-1, with 11 bases fitting TRBD2. The CDR3 totals 17 residues. Germline-derived CDR1 and CDR2 are SGHRS and YFSETQ. The junction had 7 bases not matched to a gene; V was cut back by 2 bases and J by 3 bases.

The chain joins TRBV5-4 to TRBJ2-1, with a weak D call TRBD2 (6 bases). The germline CDR1 and CDR2 sequences are SGHNT and YYREEE (reference sequence). The CDR3 totals 15 residues. The ends were cut back, 4 bases at V and 8 bases at J, with 19 bases in the middle. CDR3 nucleotides: TGTGCCAGCAGCCGAGGGTCGGGAGAAGCTCATGAGCAGTTCTTC. It specifies CASSRGSGEAHEQFF.

This clone appeared once. V gene TRBV11-2 combines with J gene TRBJ1-1; D gene ambiguous. The CDR3 is 15 amino acids. Germline CDR1 and CDR2: SGHAT and FQNNGV. With 5 bases removed from V and 6 bases from J, the gap between germline ends came to 19 bases. The CDR3 protein is CASSDDRGVLPEAFF. The CDR3 coding sequence is TGTGCCAGCAGCGATGACCGAGGTGTCCTTCCTGAAGCTTTCTTT. The whole variable domain, filled in from reference TRBV11-2 and TRBJ1-1, reads EAGVAQSPRYKIIEKRQSVAFWCNPISGHATLYWYQQILGQGPKLLIQFQNNGVVDDSQLPKDRFSAERLKGVDSTLKIQPAKLEDSAVYLCASSDDRGVLPEAFFGQGTRLTVV.

CDR3 region: CASSPRTGFLNNEQFF. For the CDR3, the DNA is TGTGCCAGTAGTCCAAGGACAGGATTTTTGAACAATGAGCAGTTCTTC. This chain links TRBV19 with TRBJ2-1; 7 positions match TRBD1. Germline trimming cut 5 bases from V and 5 bases from J; bases unmatched to any gene: 12. CDR1 is LNHDA and CDR2 is SQIVND in the germline V gene (reference sequence). This CDR3 is built from 16 residues.